This is a list of T cell receptor beta chains from one sample in a study of response to subunit inactivated influenza vaccine. TCRdb analysed the RT-PCR reads with MiXCR anew, one entry per CDR3 protein. The sample holds 450,000 to 500,000 distinct CDR3 sequences; roughly 11% are singletons and the top ten take less than 15%. This specimen consisted of PBMCs from blood, obtained roughly 46 days after vaccination. Receptor source: a man aged 50-60 years who received an inactivated influenza vaccine. Each CDR3 is given with its conserved first and last residue. D genes are given only for firm matches. Clone size is shown for a subset of rows, as once, few, many or a class of expanded clone.

>TRBV4-1|few|TRBJ1-2|.
TGCGCCAGCAGTGGACTGTTTAACTATGGCTACACCTTC
CASSGLFNYGYTF
>TRBV4-3|few|TRBJ1-2|.
TGCGCCAGCAGCCAAGGGCGGGGCTATGGCTACACCTTC
CASSQGRGYGYTF
>TRBV29-1|once|TRBJ2-3|.
TGCAGCGTTGAGGTCATGCCAGATACGCAGTATTTT
CSVEVMPDTQYF
>TRBV7-9|many|TRBJ1-3|.
TGTGCCAGCAGCTTATGGTCTGACTCTGGAAACACCATATATTTT
CASSLWSDSGNTIYF
>TRBV5-1|few|TRBJ2-5|TRBD1
TGCGCCAGCAGCCTAAGGACAGGGGTCGTAGAGACCCAGTACTTC
CASSLRTGVVETQYF
>TRBV2|few|TRBJ2-7|TRBD1
TGTGCCAGCAGACGACAGGGGTGGACCGAGCAGTACTTC
CASRRQGWTEQYF
>TRBV7-2|many|TRBJ2-3|.
TGTGCCAGCAGCCCCCTGATGAACACAGATACGCAGTATTTT
CASSPLMNTDTQYF
>TRBV18|.|TRBJ2-1|.
TGTGCCAGCTCACCTCTTGGTGGGGGTGAGCAGTTCTTC
CASSPLGGGEQFF
>TRBV4-2|.|TRBJ2-7|.
TGTGCCAGCAGCCAAGTGGGCAGGTTGTCCTACGAGCAGTACTTC
CASSQVGRLSYEQYF
>TRBV20-1|few|TRBJ1-1|.
TGCAGTGCTAGAGATGCACAGGGCGGGACTGAAGCTTTCTTT
CSARDAQGGTEAFF
>TRBV3-1|.|TRBJ2-2|.
TGTGCCAGCAATCGACATAACACCGGGGAGCTGTTTTTT
CASNRHNTGELFF
>TRBV28|.|TRBJ2-5|TRBD2
TGTGCCAGCAGTTTTCGCGGACTAGCGTACCAAGAGACCCAGTACTTC
CASSFRGLAYQETQYF
>TRBV18|many|TRBJ2-7|TRBD2
TGTGCCAGCAGTCCCGGGAGGGACGAGCAGTACTTC
CASSPGRDEQYF
>TRBV15|few|TRBJ2-5|.
TGTGCCACCAGTAACAGTGCGGGCCTGGGGCATTTGGAGACCCAGTACTTC
CATSNSAGLGHLETQYF
>TRBV3-1|few|TRBJ2-7|.
TGTGCCAGCAGCCAAACCTCACCGGGACCTTACGAGCAGTACTTC
CASSQTSPGPYEQYF
>TRBV7-2|few|TRBJ2-7|.
TGTGCCAGCACCCCTGGGGCCATATACGAGCAGTACTTC
CASTPGAIYEQYF
>TRBV12-3/TRBV12-4|many|TRBJ1-6|.
TGTGCCAGCAGTGGTTATCCACCCGGGGTGGATTCACCCCTCCACTTT
CASSGYPPGVDSPLHF
>TRBV12-3/TRBV12-4|many|TRBJ2-1|.
TGTGCCAGCAGTTTGAGAGGAAACAATGAGCAGTTCTTC
CASSLRGNNEQFF
>TRBV27|few|TRBJ2-7|.
TGTGCCAGCAGCGGGCGAAGCTCCTACGAGCAGTACTTC
CASSGRSSYEQYF
>TRBV20-1|few|TRBJ2-7|TRBD1
TGCAGTGCTAACAGGGGGCTGTACGAGCAGTACTTC
CSANRGLYEQYF
>TRBV6-1|once|TRBJ2-7|.
TGTGCCAGCAGCGAAACTTCTACTTACGAGCAGTACTTC
CASSETSTYEQYF
>TRBV5-1|few|TRBJ1-1|.
TGCGCCAGCAGCTTGGCAAGACAGCGGGGCGCTGAAGCTTTCTTT
CASSLARQRGAEAFF
>TRBV25-1|many|TRBJ2-1|.
TGTGCCAGCGGACTCCCAAGCGGTTCCTACAATGAGCAGTTCTTC
CASGLPSGSYNEQFF
>TRBV4-2|.|TRBJ2-3|.
TGTGCCAGCAACCAACCTAGCGTCGGCAGGAGGGAAGATGCGCAGTATTTT
CASNQPSVGRREDAQYF
>TRBV4-3|few|TRBJ2-1|TRBD2
TGCGCCAGCAGCCAGGTACTAGCGGGCCTATACAATGAGCAGTTCTTC
CASSQVLAGLYNEQFF
>TRBV9|.|TRBJ2-7|.
TGTGCCAGCAGCGTATCGGGCCTTGGGGAGCAGTACTTC
CASSVSGLGEQYF
>TRBV3-1|.|TRBJ2-1|.
TGTGCCAGCAGCTCTGGGACGGAGGCAGGAGAGCAGTTCTTC
CASSSGTEAGEQFF
>TRBV18|many|TRBJ2-2|.
TGTGCCAGCTCACACAGGGACACCGGGGAGCTGTTTTTT
CASSHRDTGELFF
>TRBV4-1|.|TRBJ1-2|TRBD1
TGCGCCAGCAGCCAACCGGGACAGGGGGCGCGGGGGTATGGCTACACCTTC
CASSQPGQGARGYGYTF
>TRBV5-1|few|TRBJ1-5|.
TGCGCCAGCAGCTTGGAGCCAGGGAGTGATCAGCCCCAGCATTTT
CASSLEPGSDQPQHF
>TRBV4-2|few|TRBJ2-5|.
TGTGCCAGCAGTCCCAGGTGGCAGAGCCAAGAGACCCAGTACTTC
CASSPRWQSQETQYF
>TRBV29-1|many|TRBJ2-1|TRBD2
TGCAGCGTTGATCTAGCGGGAGTGGGCAATGAGCAGTTCTTC
CSVDLAGVGNEQFF
>TRBV20-1|many|TRBJ2-1|.
TGCAGTGCTAGAGATCTGGGCGTGTACAATGAGCAGTTCTTC
CSARDLGVYNEQFF
>TRBV12-3/TRBV12-4|few|TRBJ1-1|.
TGTGCCAGCAGTTTAGCAGATAACACTGAAGCTTTCTTT
CASSLADNTEAFF
>TRBV10-3|many|TRBJ2-4|.
TGTGCCATCAGTGAGTCGTCAGGGACCAAAAACATTCAGTACTTC
CAISESSGTKNIQYF
>TRBV20-1|.|TRBJ2-3|TRBD2
TGCAGTGCCCGGGGTAGCGGGGGGGCCACAGATACGCAGTATTTT
CSARGSGGATDTQYF
>TRBV6-1|.|TRBJ2-7|.
TGTGCCAGCAGATGGACCCCGAAAGACGAGCAGTACTTC
CASRWTPKDEQYF
>TRBV7-6|few|TRBJ2-1|TRBD2
TGTGCCAGCAGCGCGGGGGGACCATACAATGAGCAGTTCTTC
CASSAGGPYNEQFF
>TRBV12-3/TRBV12-4|.|TRBJ2-1|.
TGTGCCAGCAGTTTAGCCTTCCCCGAGCAGTTCTTC
CASSLAFPEQFF
>TRBV13|many|TRBJ2-5|.
TGTGCCAGCAGCGAACAAAGAGGCCAAGAGACCCAGTACTTC
CASSEQRGQETQYF
>TRBV5-6|many|TRBJ2-2|.
TGTGCCAGCAGCTTTTCGACTAACACCGGGGAGCTGTTTTTT
CASSFSTNTGELFF
>TRBV12-3/TRBV12-4|many|TRBJ2-1|.
TGTGCCAGCAACCCAGGGTACAATGAGCAGTTCTTC
CASNPGYNEQFF
>TRBV11-1|.|TRBJ2-5|TRBD2
TGTGCCTGCGCGGACCAGCGGGAGAAGGAGACCCAGTACTTC
CACADQREKETQYF
>TRBV12-3/TRBV12-4|many|TRBJ2-1|.
TGTGCCAGCTTCGTTCGGAGGAGCTCCTACAATGAGCAGTTCTTC
CASFVRRSSYNEQFF
>TRBV10-3|many|TRBJ2-2|.
TGTGCCATCAGTATGGGCGACAGACCCACCGGGGAGCTGTTTTTT
CAISMGDRPTGELFF
>TRBV20-1|many|TRBJ1-6|.
TGCAGTGCTAGAGGGTCGCGGAATAATTCACCCCTCCACTTT
CSARGSRNNSPLHF
>TRBV20-1|few|TRBJ2-7|.
TGCAGTGCGGGGGGTGGTGGGGCAGCCGACGAGCAGTACTTC
CSAGGGGAADEQYF
>TRBV10-3|.|TRBJ2-5|TRBD1
TGTGCCATCAGAGGACAGGGAAACCAAGAGACCCAGTACTTC
CAIRGQGNQETQYF
>TRBV11-1|few|TRBJ1-2|TRBD1
TGTGCCAGCAGCTTATCGGTCCTAGGGACAGGCCATAACTATGGCTACACCTTC
CASSLSVLGTGHNYGYTF
>TRBV6-1|.|TRBJ1-2|TRBD1
TGTGCCAGCAGTATGACAGGGGTGACGAAGGGCTACACCTTC
CASSMTGVTKGYTF
>TRBV5-5|many|TRBJ2-5|.
TGTGCCAGCAGCTTGGCGTTCACGGGAGTAGAGACCCAGTACTTC
CASSLAFTGVETQYF